These 23 T cell receptor beta chains came from one sample sequenced in a study of identical twins. TCRdb recomputed calls from the 5' RACE reads with MiXCR, one row per CDR3 protein. The sample lists 640,000 or so distinct CDR3 sequences; around 6% were seen once. The sample taken for sequencing was naive T cells sorted from blood. These receptors were obtained from a man aged 18 to 30 in good health.

V and J are TRBV27 and TRBJ2-4, with TRBD1 identical over 10 bases. V trimming: 8 bases; J trimming: 3 bases; junction bases outside the gene matches: 4. This CDR3 comprises 14 residues. Germline V gene data show CDR1 as MNHEY and CDR2 as SMNVEV (reference sequence). The chain's CDR3 is CASGTGVVKNIQYF. The CDR3 DNA reads as TGTGCCAGCGGGACAGGGGTTGTCAAAAACATTCAGTACTTC.

This clonotype was seen only a few times. The DNA of the CDR3 is TGTGCCAGCAGCTTATCCGGGACTAGCTCGCGCGAGCAGTACTTC. This sequence encodes CASSLSGTSSREQYF. The chain has TRBV7-6 and TRBJ2-7; 9 bases fit TRBD2. Trimming removed 2 bases from V and 6 bases from J; junction bases left unmatched: 8. The CDR3 covers 15 residues. Looked up from germline, CDR1 is SGHVS and CDR2 is FNYEAQ. The variable domain in full, with the rest retrieved from reference TRBV7-6 and TRBJ2-7, is GAGVSQSPRYKVTKRGQDVALRCDPISGHVSLYWYRQALGQGPEFLTYFNYEAQQDKSGLPNDRFSAERPEGSISTLTIQRTEQRDSAMYRCASSLSGTSSREQYFGPGTRLTVT.

In this sample, this clonotype turned up many times. The chain joins TRBV7-9 to TRBJ1-1, with D hard to call. The CDR3 is 11 amino acids. Germline V gene data show CDR1 as SEHNR and CDR2 as FQNEAQ (reference sequence). The V end lost 5 bases, the J end lost 4 bases, and 5 bases lay between the germline ends. This chain's CDR3 is CASSQVTEAFF. As DNA, the CDR3 is TGTGCCAGCAGCCAGGTCACTGAAGCTTTCTTT.

CDR3 in amino acids: CASNSPGLAGGSTDTQYF. The CDR3 DNA reads as TGTGCCAGCAACAGTCCGGGACTAGCGGGAGGAAGCACAGATACGCAGTATTTT. This sequence joins TRBV11-1 and TRBJ2-3; 15 bases match TRBD2. Trimming at V came to 7 bases and at J to 0 bases, leaving 8 bases not matched to a gene. CDR1 and CDR2 (germline): SGHAT, FQDESV (reference sequence). The CDR3 has 18 residues.

There are a few counts of this clonotype. This chain links TRBV5-1 with TRBJ2-7; D may correspond to TRBD1 or TRBD2 (7 bases each). The CDR3 extends over 10 amino acids. Germline-derived CDR1 and CDR2 are SGHRS and YFSETQ. This CDR3 is CSGGAYEQYV. The CDR3 DNA sequence: TGCTCAGGGGGGGCCTACGAGCAGTACGTC.

This clonotype came up many times. The chain joins TRBV6-1 to TRBJ1-2; D unresolved. Germline V CDR1 and CDR2: MNHNS, SASEGT. Trimming took off 6 bases at V and 10 bases at J, with 15 bases between the two ends. The CDR3 length is 12 residues. This chain's CDR3 is CASRDVTHSYTF. In DNA, the CDR3 is TGTGCCAGCAGGGACGTCACCCACTCCTACACCTTC.

The V gene is TRBV5-1, the J gene TRBJ2-6, with D perhaps matching TRBD2 (6 bases). This CDR3 is built from 18 residues. Trimming left V 2 bases short and J 0 bases short, with 15 bases between. The germline CDR1 and CDR2 sequences are SGHRS and YFSETQ. CDR3 protein: CASSLDGRESSGANVLTF. In nucleotides, the CDR3 is TGCGCCAGCAGCTTAGACGGGAGAGAGAGCTCTGGGGCCAACGTCCTGACTTTC.

This clonotype was picked up a small number of times. The rearrangement links TRBV7-8 to TRBJ2-5, with a possible D match to TRBD2 (6 bases). This CDR3 is built from 16 residues. V was clipped by 5 bases and J by 2 bases, with 18 bases between them. Germline V gives CDR1 SGHVS, CDR2 FQNEAQ. The CDR3 loop reads CASSHPPWGLQETQYF. CDR3 DNA: TGTGCCAGCAGCCACCCACCATGGGGACTGCAAGAGACCCAGTACTTC.

This clonotype was counted ten times or more. The chain recombines TRBV20-1 with TRBJ2-5, with no clear D. Trimming left V 3 bases short and J 4 bases short, with 9 bases between. This CDR3 is built from 12 residues. From germline, CDR1 is DFQATT and CDR2 SNEGSKA (reference sequence). CDR3 amino acids: CSARGVRETQYF. For the CDR3, the DNA is TGCAGTGCTAGGGGCGTACGAGAGACCCAGTACTTC.

The chain combines TRBV20-1 with TRBJ2-1; 7 bases fit TRBD1. This CDR3 comprises 17 residues. The junction had 9 bases not matched to a gene; V was cut back by 1 base and J by 0 bases. CDR1 is DFQATT, CDR2 SNEGSKA, per germline (reference sequence). CDR3 residues: CSARAPDRLRSYNEQFF. The CDR3 DNA is TGCAGTGCTAGAGCCCCGGACAGGTTACGCTCCTACAATGAGCAGTTCTTC.

About this clonotype: It may be a read error: a sequence one base away is much more abundant. V gene TRBV5-1 combines with J gene TRBJ2-1; D call uncertain. This CDR3 has 12 amino acids. With 3 bases removed from V and 9 bases from J, the gap between germline ends came to 10 bases. The germline CDR1 and CDR2 sequences are SGHRS and YFSETQ. This chain's CDR3 is CASSSDGSEQFF. CDR3 DNA sequence: TGCGCCAGCAGCTCGGACGGATCTGAGCAGTTCTTC.

The chain uses TRBV7-2 and TRBJ2-1; the match to TRBD2 covers 15 bases. The V segment lost 5 bases and the J segment 9 bases; nucleotides outside the gene matches: 5. This CDR3 comprises 15 residues. Germline V gene sequence: CDR1 SGHTA, CDR2 FQGNSA. The CDR3 DNA is TGTGCCAGCAGCCCTGGACTAGCGGGAGGGGCTGAGCAGTTCTTC. It yields the protein CASSPGLAGGAEQFF.

In its sample, this clonotype was seen many times. The chain uses TRBV29-1 and TRBJ2-7, with 14 bases aligning to TRBD2. The CDR3 is 15 residues long. Germline CDR1 and CDR2: SQVTM and ANQGSEA. CDR3 loop: CSVKPGTSGSHEQYF. The DNA for the CDR3 is TGCAGTGTGAAGCCTGGGACTAGCGGGAGTCACGAGCAGTACTTC.

This clonotype showed up many times. The chain has TRBV6-1 and TRBJ2-3; D not certain. CDR1 MNHNS and CDR2 SASEGT come from the germline V gene. V lost 6 bases, J lost 0 bases, and 13 bases lay in between. The CDR3 is 15 residues long. CDR3: CASSQLLSSTDTQYF. CDR3 bases: TGTGCCAGCAGCCAACTCCTATCTAGCACAGATACGCAGTATTTT.

The sample holds many counts of this clonotype. The chain combines TRBV7-2 with TRBJ2-7; the match to TRBD1 covers 7 bases. Germline CDR1 reads SGHTA; CDR2 reads FQGNSA. Trimming cost V 1 base and J 5 bases; bases outside gene matches: 8. This CDR3 comprises 15 residues. The CDR3 DNA is TGTGCCAGCAGCTTAGAGGGCAGGGGGAGACACGAGCAGTACTTC. This gives the protein CASSLEGRGRHEQYF. Combining the CDR3 with reference TRBV7-2 and TRBJ2-7 gives the whole variable domain GAGVSQSPSNKVTEKGKDVELRCDPISGHTALYWYRQSLGQGLEFLIYFQGNSAPDKSGLPSDRFSAERTGGSVSTLTIQRTQQEDSAVYLCASSLEGRGRHEQYFGPGTRLTVT.

This clonotype was counted at least ten times. This chain joins TRBV10-3 and TRBJ2-7; 12 nucleotides align to TRBD1. In germline, CDR1 is ENHRY, CDR2 SYGVKD. This CDR3 has 15 amino acids. J was trimmed by 7 bases and V by 4 bases; bases with no gene match: 8. Here the CDR3 reads CAISGPGQGAEEQYF. CDR3 coding DNA: TGTGCCATCAGTGGGCCGGGACAGGGGGCGGAGGAGCAGTACTTC.

This chain's CDR3 is CSASTSGRALVYEQYF. In DNA, the CDR3 is TGCAGTGCTAGCACTAGCGGGAGGGCCTTGGTCTACGAGCAGTACTTC. This sequence joins TRBV20-1 and TRBJ2-7; the match to TRBD2 covers 13 bases. The junction had 8 bases not matched to a gene; V was cut back by 3 bases and J by 3 bases. From germline, CDR1 is DFQATT and CDR2 SNEGSKA (reference sequence). The CDR3 runs to 16 residues.

The rearrangement joins TRBV3-1 to TRBJ2-1; TRBD2 matches 9 bases. The V and J ends lost 4 bases and 4 bases, in that order; junction bases with no gene match: 8. Germline values: CDR1 LGHDT, CDR2 YNNKEL (reference sequence). CDR3 length: 16 residues. The DNA of the CDR3 is TGTGCCAGCAGCCCAGACGGGACTAGCAGATACAATGAGCAGTTCTTC. It yields the protein CASSPDGTSRYNEQFF.

This clonotype has at least ten counts. The rearrangement links TRBV5-1 to TRBJ2-7; no reliable D call. This CDR3 is 14 amino acids long. With 0 bases removed from V and 2 bases from J, the gap between germline ends came to 9 bases. CDR1 and CDR2 (germline): SGHRS, YFSETQ. The CDR3 loop reads CASSLDLKAYEQYF. The CDR3 nucleotides are TGCGCCAGCAGCTTGGATCTCAAGGCCTACGAGCAGTACTTC.

The J gene is TRBJ1-2, the V gene TRBV19, with no clear D. Trimming pared 6 bases from V and 8 bases from J, leaving 25 bases between. Germline V CDR1 and CDR2: LNHDA, SQIVND (reference sequence). The CDR3 is 16 amino acids. The CDR3 loop is CASSHRGLADSKGYTF. The DNA of the CDR3 is TGTGCCAGTAGCCATCGTGGCCTTGCCGATAGTAAAGGCTACACCTTC.

This clonotype appeared many times. V usage is TRBV29-1 and J usage is TRBJ2-4; a weak D match, TRBD2 (6 bases). The CDR3 length is 13 residues. Germline-derived CDR1 and CDR2 are SQVTM and ANQGSEA. V was clipped by 6 bases and J by 8 bases, with 17 bases between them. DNA of the CDR3: TGCAGCGTCCGGGGACTCTACAATGACATTCAGTACTTC. Protein: CSVRGLYNDIQYF.

This clonotype was counted many times. The J gene is TRBJ1-2, the V gene TRBV6-1; 8 nucleotides agree with TRBD1. Trimming at V came to 5 bases and at J to 5 bases, leaving 4 bases not matched to a gene. The CDR3 has 13 amino acids. The V gene's germline CDR1 is MNHNS and CDR2 SASEGT. This CDR3 reads CASSRDRNYGYTF. The CDR3 region has the DNA TGTGCCAGCAGTCGGGACAGGAATTATGGCTACACCTTC.

Ten or more counts support this clonotype. This sequence joins TRBV9 and TRBJ2-5, with D possibly matching TRBD2 (7 bases). The ends were cut back, 5 bases at V and 2 bases at J, with 13 bases in the middle. This CDR3 comprises 14 residues. The V gene's germline CDR1 is SGDLS and CDR2 YYNGEE. CDR3 in amino acids: CASSPGGYQETQYF. CDR3 nucleotides: TGTGCCAGCAGTCCGGGGGGCTATCAAGAGACCCAGTACTTC.